This T cell receptor beta chain was identified in a study of blood T cell repertoires in COVID-19. Looking at the study overall: PBMCs, B-cell-depleted T cells, or T cells were the source of the cDNA or gDNA that made up the material.

From germline, CDR1 is SGHKS and CDR2 YYEKEE (reference sequence). Trimming left V 0 bases short and J 2 bases short, with 9 bases between. The CDR3 runs to 15 residues. As originally analysed: For nucleated cells, counts were estimated from reference gene primer amplification. Some clones are missing from TCRdb's copy, which holds only in-frame ones; the method was immunoSEQ multiplex PCR. V and J calls and clone size follow that table, whereas D and trimming were derived from the DNA. The sample shows approximately 170,000 clones, more than 65% of them seen only once. The sample holds one count of this clone.

The clonotype was recovered from a human donor with acute or convalescent COVID-19. The donor label of this sample is uncertain. The rearrangement uses TRBV5-5 and TRBJ2-1; D not certain. Sequencing was done on a sample of peripheral blood. The CDR3 spells CASSLAPVTYNEQFF. CDR3 DNA: TGTGCCAGCAGCTTGGCACCAGTCACCTACAATGAGCAGTTCTTC.